This entry lists 19 T cell receptor beta chains sequenced from one sample in a study of T cell responses to AZD1222 COVID-19 vaccine. TCRdb's copy holds only in-frame clones and misses some; the assay was immunoSEQ multiplex PCR. The table lists 95,000 to 100,000 clones, about nine tenths of them singletons. The sample here was peripheral blood, taken on day 0 of AZD1222 vaccination. The receptors shown here come from an adult in good health.

The chain couples TRBV30 to TRBJ2-2; D gene ambiguous. CDR3 length: 14 amino acids. V gave up 5 bases and J gave up 5 bases, with 15 bases separating them. The germline CDR1 and CDR2 sequences are GTSNPN and SVGIG (reference sequence). In DNA, the CDR3 is TGTGCCTGGGATCCGGGCCAGAGAACCGGGGAGCTGTTTTTT. Translating gives CAWDPGQRTGELFF.

The chain employs TRBV7-9 and TRBJ2-7, with 8 nucleotides matching TRBD1. The V gene end was trimmed by 4 bases and the J gene end by 2 bases; junction bases not matched to a gene: 7. CDR3 size: 15 residues. Germline V lookup: CDR1 SEHNR, CDR2 FQNEAQ (reference sequence). The CDR3 sequence is CASSYRQGKTYEQYF. The CDR3 region has the DNA TGTGCCAGCAGCTACCGACAGGGGAAGACCTACGAGCAGTACTTC.

The chain uses TRBV7-9 and TRBJ1-1; no firm D call. CDR1 SEHNR and CDR2 FQNEAQ come from the germline V gene (reference sequence). The ends were cut back, 11 bases at V and 5 bases at J, with 12 bases in the middle. This CDR3 has 11 amino acids. CDR3 DNA: TGTGCCGGGTCCCCGGGTACTGAAGCTTTCTTT. It yields the protein CAGSPGTEAFF. Using reference TRBV7-9 and TRBJ1-1 for the parts outside the CDR3, the full variable domain is DTGVSQNPRHKITKRGQNVTFRCDPISEHNRLYWYRQTLGQGPEFLTYFQNEAQLEKSRLLSDRFSAERPKGSFSTLEIQRTEQGDSAMYLCAGSPGTEAFFGQGTRLTVV.

The rearrangement joins TRBV6-5 to TRBJ1-1; 12 bases fit TRBD1. With 1 base clipped from V and 7 bases from J, the junction kept 7 bases outside the gene matches. The CDR3 is made up of 16 amino acids. From germline, CDR1 is MNHEY and CDR2 SVGAGI. This CDR3 is CASSYLPGQGAGEAFF. In nucleotides, the CDR3 is TGTGCCAGCAGTTACTTACCGGGACAGGGGGCTGGTGAAGCTTTCTTT.

This clone has just one count. The rearrangement uses TRBV2 and TRBJ2-3, with 7 bases that match TRBD2. The CDR3 length is 16 residues. Germline values: CDR1 SNHLY, CDR2 FYNNEI. V shed 3 bases, J shed 0 bases, and the junction held 6 bases outside the gene matches. CDR3 sequence reads: CASSDLGGESTDTQYF. DNA of the CDR3: TGTGCCAGCAGTGATCTGGGGGGGGAAAGCACAGATACGCAGTATTTT.

In its sample, this clone was seen once. The chain employs TRBV7-2 and TRBJ2-7, with D maybe TRBD2 (6 bases). This CDR3 has 15 residues. V was trimmed by 5 bases and J by 4 bases, leaving 18 bases between them. CDR1 and CDR2 (germline): SGHTA, FQGNSA. The CDR3 nucleotides read TGTGCCAGCAGCCCGGCCGGCGGGAACCTTTACGAGCAGTACTTC. It encodes CASSPAGGNLYEQYF.

V usage is TRBV13 and J usage is TRBJ1-2; TRBD1 matches 8 bases. CDR1 PRHDT and CDR2 FYEKMQ come from the germline V gene (reference sequence). CDR3 length equals 18 residues. V lost 0 bases and J lost 7; bases outside the gene matches: 16. CDR3 in DNA: TGTGCCAGCAGCTTAGGCCTTTTGGGACAGGATTTTCTCGGTGGCTACACCTTC. Its protein is CASSLGLLGQDFLGGYTF.

The chain recombines TRBV19 with TRBJ1-5, with D unresolved. Germline values: CDR1 LNHDA, CDR2 SQIVND (reference sequence). V was clipped by 3 bases and J by 4 bases, with 7 bases between them. CDR3 size: 13 residues. The CDR3 region has the DNA TGTGCCAGTAGTATGGGTAGGAATCAGCCCCAGCATTTT. Protein: CASSMGRNQPQHF. The complete variable domain, with remaining parts taken from reference TRBV19 and TRBJ1-5, reads DGGITQSPKYLFRKEGQNVTLSCEQNLNHDAMYWYRQDPGQGLRLIYYSQIVNDFQKGDIAEGYSVSREKKESFPLTVTSAQKNPTAFYLCASSMGRNQPQHFGDGTRLSIL.

This clone was recorded only once. The chain couples TRBV30 to TRBJ1-6; D remains unclear. V was shortened by 3 bases and J by 0 bases, with 3 bases between the two germline ends. This CDR3 has 13 residues. CDR1 and CDR2 (germline): GTSNPN, SVGIG (reference sequence). The CDR3 region has the DNA TGTGCCTGGAGGAGCTCCTATAATTCACCCCTCCACTTT. This sequence encodes CAWRSSYNSPLHF.

The genes are TRBV7-6 and TRBJ1-1; D is unclear. The CDR3 totals 20 residues. V lost 0 bases, J lost 3 bases, and 26 bases lay in between. From germline, CDR1 is SGHVS and CDR2 FNYEAQ. CDR3 in DNA: TGTGCCAGCAGCTTAGCGGACGGTCCGGACCGCCCAAAGTTGGACACTGAAGCTTTCTTT. Its translation: CASSLADGPDRPKLDTEAFF.

V usage is TRBV25-1 and J usage is TRBJ2-7; no clear D gene. The CDR3 runs to 17 residues. Per germline, CDR1 MGHDK and CDR2 SYGVNS. V lost 2 bases to trimming and J lost 0 bases, with 17 bases between them. The CDR3 sequence is CASSEQVYRLSSYEQYF. CDR3 coding DNA: TGTGCCAGCAGTGAACAGGTTTACAGATTGAGCTCCTACGAGCAGTACTTC.

The V call is TRBV2, the J call TRBJ2-3; maybe TRBD2 (6 bases). V was clipped by 6 bases and J by 6 bases, with 19 bases between them. The CDR3 contains 15 residues. CDR1 and CDR2 (germline): SNHLY, FYNNEI. The CDR3 sequence is CASSYLGGFADTQYF. The CDR3 bases are TGTGCCAGCAGCTACCTGGGGGGTTTTGCGGATACGCAGTATTTT. Full variable domain (outside the CDR3, taken from reference TRBV2 and TRBJ2-3): EPEVTQTPSHQVTQMGQEVILRCVPISNHLYFYWYRQILGQKVEFLVSFYNNEISEKSEIFDDQFSVERPDGSNFTLKIRSTKLEDSAMYFCASSYLGGFADTQYFGPGTRLTVL.

V is TRBV2 and J is TRBJ1-1; D is unresolved. Trimming shortened V by 8 bases and J by 0 bases, and 10 bases separated the two germline ends. Germline CDR1 reads SNHLY; CDR2 reads FYNNEI. The CDR3 length is 13 residues. CDR3 sequence (DNA): TGTGCCAGCCGTCGAGACATGAACACTGAAGCTTTCTTT. Amino acid sequence: CASRRDMNTEAFF.

This clone was detected only a few times. V gene TRBV4-1 combines with J gene TRBJ1-1, with 7 bases matching TRBD1. CDR1 is MGHRA, CDR2 YSYEKL, per germline. There are 16 residues in the CDR3. V trimming: 4 bases; J trimming: 4 bases; junction bases outside the gene matches: 12. The CDR3 DNA follows: TGCGCCAGCAGCCCAGATATTCGCAGGGGGGGCACTGAAGCTTTCTTT. As protein: CASSPDIRRGGTEAFF.

In regard to this clone: The conserved phenylalanine or tryptophan is not found at the CDR3 terminus, so this likely reflects a read error. Because the CDR3's place on the DNA is in doubt, the DNA is left out and the CDR3 is given as listed by TCRdb. The chain couples TRBV9 to TRBJ1-1. With termini counted, the CDR3 has 15 amino acids. The germline gives CDR1 SGDLS, CDR2 YYNGEE. The CDR3 region is CASSVRTIGDPGAFS.

J is TRBJ2-1 and V is TRBV19; D gene uncertain. The CDR3 is 12 residues long. Germline CDR1 reads LNHDA; CDR2 reads SQIVND (reference sequence). Trimming shortened V by 8 bases and J by 10 bases, and 15 bases separated the two germline ends. In DNA form, the CDR3 reads TGTGCCAGTTGGGGATGGGTAGGCGAGCAGTTCTTC. Amino acids: CASWGWVGEQFF. The whole variable domain, filled in from reference TRBV19 and TRBJ2-1, reads DGGITQSPKYLFRKEGQNVTLSCEQNLNHDAMYWYRQDPGQGLRLIYYSQIVNDFQKGDIAEGYSVSREKKESFPLTVTSAQKNPTAFYLCASWGWVGEQFFGPGTRLTVL.

The rearrangement uses TRBV4-1 and TRBJ2-2; 11 bases are a match to TRBD2. V lost 2 bases to trimming and J lost 4 bases; unmatched junction nucleotides: 3. Germline lookup yields CDR1 MGHRA and CDR2 YSYEKL. The CDR3 runs to 16 residues. In nucleotides, the CDR3 is TGCGCCAGCAGCCAACATAGCGGGGGGGTCACCGGGGAGCTGTTTTTT. Protein sequence: CASSQHSGGVTGELFF.

This sequence joins TRBV5-4 and TRBJ1-2; D remains unclear. The CDR3 has 14 residues. Germline assignment: CDR1 SGHNT and CDR2 YYREEE (reference sequence). V was shortened by 2 bases and J by 7 bases, with 15 bases between the two germline ends. The CDR3 region has the DNA TGTGCCAGCAGCTTCGACACGGAAACGGGTGGCTACACCTTC. Residues: CASSFDTETGGYTF. The full variable domain, with the rest looked up from reference TRBV5-4 and TRBJ1-2, is ETGVTQSPTHLIKTRGQQVTLRCSSQSGHNTVSWYQQALGQGPQFIFQYYREEENGRGNFPPRFSGLQFPNYSSELNVNALELDDSALYLCASSFDTETGGYTFGSGTRLTVV.

V is TRBV19 and J is TRBJ1-5; D is undetermined. The CDR3 has 13 residues. V lost 5 bases and J lost 3, with 8 bases in between. Germline V lookup: CDR1 LNHDA, CDR2 SQIVND (reference sequence). CDR3 DNA: TGTGCCAGTAGTGTCAGGACCAATCAGCCCCAGCATTTT. It encodes CASSVRTNQPQHF.